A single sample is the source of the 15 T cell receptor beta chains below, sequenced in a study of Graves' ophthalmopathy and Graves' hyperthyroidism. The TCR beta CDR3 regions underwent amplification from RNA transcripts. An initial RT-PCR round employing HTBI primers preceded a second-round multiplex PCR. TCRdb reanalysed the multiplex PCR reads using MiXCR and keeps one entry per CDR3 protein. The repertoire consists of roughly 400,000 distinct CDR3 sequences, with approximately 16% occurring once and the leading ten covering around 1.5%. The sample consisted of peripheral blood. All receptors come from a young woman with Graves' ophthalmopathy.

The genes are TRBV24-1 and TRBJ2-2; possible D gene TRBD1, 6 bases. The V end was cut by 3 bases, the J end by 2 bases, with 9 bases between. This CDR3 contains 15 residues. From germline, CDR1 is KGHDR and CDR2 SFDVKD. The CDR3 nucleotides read TGTGCCACCAGTGATCCCGGGACAAACACCGGGGAGCTGTTTTTT. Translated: CATSDPGTNTGELFF.

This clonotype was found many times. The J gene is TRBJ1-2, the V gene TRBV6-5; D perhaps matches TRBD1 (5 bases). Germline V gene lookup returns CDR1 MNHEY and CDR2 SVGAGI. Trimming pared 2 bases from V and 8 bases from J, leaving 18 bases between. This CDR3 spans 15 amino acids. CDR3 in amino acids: CASSYTPTVNGGYTF. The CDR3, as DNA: TGTGCCAGCAGTTACACACCGACAGTCAACGGGGGCTACACCTTC.

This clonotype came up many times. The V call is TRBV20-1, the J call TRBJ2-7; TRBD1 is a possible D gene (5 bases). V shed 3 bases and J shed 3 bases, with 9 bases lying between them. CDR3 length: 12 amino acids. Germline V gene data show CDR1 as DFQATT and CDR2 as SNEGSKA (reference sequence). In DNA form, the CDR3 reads TGCAGTGCTAGCGGCAGGGACTACGAGCAGTACTTC. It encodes CSASGRDYEQYF.

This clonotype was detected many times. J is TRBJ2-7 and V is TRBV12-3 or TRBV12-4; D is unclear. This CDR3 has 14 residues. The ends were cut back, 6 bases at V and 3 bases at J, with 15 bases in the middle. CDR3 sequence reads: CASSNQDVIYEQYF. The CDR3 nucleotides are TGTGCCAGCAGCAATCAGGATGTTATCTACGAGCAGTACTTC.

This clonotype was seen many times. The CDR3 sequence: CATSDRGGPQHF. The CDR3 DNA is TGTGCCACCAGTGATAGGGGTGGGCCCCAGCATTTT. This chain joins TRBV24-1 and TRBJ1-5; D is perhaps TRBD1 (5 bases). CDR3 length equals 12 residues. V shed 3 bases and J shed 9 bases, with 8 bases lying between them. Germline CDR1 is KGHDR and CDR2 is SFDVKD.

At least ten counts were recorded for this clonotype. The CDR3 loop is CASSPRLAGGPQETQYF. The CDR3 DNA reads TGCGCCAGCAGCCCACGACTAGCGGGAGGGCCTCAAGAGACCCAGTACTTC. V and J are TRBV4-3 and TRBJ2-5; 14 bases match TRBD2. The CDR3 is 17 amino acids. Per germline, CDR1 LGHNA and CDR2 YSLEER. Losses at the gene ends were 4 bases for V and 2 bases for J; bases not matched to a gene: 6.

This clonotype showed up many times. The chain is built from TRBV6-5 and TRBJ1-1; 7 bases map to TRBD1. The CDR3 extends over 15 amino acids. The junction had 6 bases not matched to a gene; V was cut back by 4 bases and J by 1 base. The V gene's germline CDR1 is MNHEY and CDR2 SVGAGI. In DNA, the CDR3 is TGTGCCAGCAGTTTGCAGGGGGAACCGAACACTGAAGCTTTCTTT. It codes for CASSLQGEPNTEAFF.

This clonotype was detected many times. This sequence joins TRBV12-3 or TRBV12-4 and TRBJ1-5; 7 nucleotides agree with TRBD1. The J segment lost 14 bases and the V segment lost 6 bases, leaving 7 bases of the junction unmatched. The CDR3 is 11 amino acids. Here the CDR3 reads CASSRTGEKHF. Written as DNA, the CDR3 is TGTGCCAGCAGCCGCACAGGGGAGAAGCATTTT.

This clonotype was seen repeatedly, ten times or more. This CDR3 reads CATSGDSEYEQYF. CDR3 DNA sequence: TGTGCCACCAGTGGGGACAGCGAATACGAGCAGTACTTC. The V and J genes are TRBV24-1 and TRBJ2-7; 7 bases agree with TRBD1. This CDR3 comprises 13 residues. Germline lookup yields CDR1 KGHDR and CDR2 SFDVKD. Trimming at V came to 5 bases and at J to 4 bases, leaving 4 bases not matched to a gene.

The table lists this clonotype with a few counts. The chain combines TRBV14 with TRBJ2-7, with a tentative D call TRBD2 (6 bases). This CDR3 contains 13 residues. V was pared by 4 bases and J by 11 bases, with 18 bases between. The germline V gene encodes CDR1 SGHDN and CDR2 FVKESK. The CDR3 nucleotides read TGTGCCAGCAGCCTGGGGGGATCCGCCCAAGAGTACTTC. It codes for CASSLGGSAQEYF.

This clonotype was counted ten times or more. DNA of the CDR3: TGTGCCAGCAGTAGGACAGCTAACTATGGCTACACCTTC. Its translation is CASSRTANYGYTF. The V call is TRBV27, the J call TRBJ1-2; D may be TRBD1 (6 bases). Between the trimmed V and J ends, which lost 5 bases and 0 bases, there was a span of 7 bases. Germline V gene sequence: CDR1 MNHEY, CDR2 SMNVEV (reference sequence). The CDR3 length is 13 residues.

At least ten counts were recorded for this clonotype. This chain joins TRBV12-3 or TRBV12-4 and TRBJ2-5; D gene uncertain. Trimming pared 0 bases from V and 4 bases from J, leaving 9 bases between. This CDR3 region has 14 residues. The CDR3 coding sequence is TGTGCCAGCAGTTTAGCTAGTACAGTAGAGACCCAGTACTTC. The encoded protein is CASSLASTVETQYF.

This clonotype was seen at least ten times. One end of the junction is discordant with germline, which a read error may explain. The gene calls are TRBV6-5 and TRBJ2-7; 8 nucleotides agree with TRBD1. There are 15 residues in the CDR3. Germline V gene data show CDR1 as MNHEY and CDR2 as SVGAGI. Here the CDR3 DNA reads TGTGCCATCAGTTACTCAGGGGGCATGGGGTACGAGCAGTACTTC. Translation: CAISYSGGMGYEQYF.

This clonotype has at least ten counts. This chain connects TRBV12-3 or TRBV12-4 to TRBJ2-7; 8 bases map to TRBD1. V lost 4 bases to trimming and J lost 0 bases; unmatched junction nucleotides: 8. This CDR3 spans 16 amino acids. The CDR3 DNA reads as TGTGCCAGCAGTTCCCTGACAGGGGCAAGCTCCTACGAGCAGTACTTC. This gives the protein CASSSLTGASSYEQYF.

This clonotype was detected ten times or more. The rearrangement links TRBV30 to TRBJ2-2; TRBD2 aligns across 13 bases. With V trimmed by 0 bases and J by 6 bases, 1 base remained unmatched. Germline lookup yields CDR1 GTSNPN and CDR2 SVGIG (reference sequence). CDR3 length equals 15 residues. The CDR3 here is CAWSVLAGGPGELFF. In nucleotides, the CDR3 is TGTGCCTGGAGTGTACTAGCGGGGGGGCCCGGGGAGCTGTTTTTT.